This TCR beta chain was profiled in a study of identical twins. Study-wide results and caveats: Out-of-frame alpha sequences that twins shared showed excess low generation probability. In drawing conclusions, the study used cross-sectional statistical analysis and did not follow the same donors.

The CDR3 consists of 16 residues. Germline CDR1 reads SGDLS; CDR2 reads YYNGEE. The junction had 4 bases not matched to a gene; V was cut back by 0 bases and J by 0 bases. Comments on this clonotype: Its antigen remains unknown.

Unique molecular identifiers were present on cDNA, and template switching added a universal primer site. TCRdb called the 5' RACE reads again in MiXCR, with one record for every CDR3 protein. The sample has roughly 630,000 distinct CDR3 sequences, roughly 7.1% seen once; the top ten hold roughly 1.6%. The sample was also linked to a second study, of yellow fever vaccine responses in identical twins. Turning to that study: Twins reportedly had a vaccine T cell response that seemed partly convergent, partly personalized.

The rearrangement uses TRBV9 and TRBJ2-3; TRBD2 matches 7 bases. The specimen was PBMCs. The receptor comes from a woman between 18 and 30 years old in good health. The CDR3 DNA follows: TGTGCCAGCAGCGTAGACGGCGGGGGTAGCACAGATACGCAGTATTTT. Protein: CASSVDGGGSTDTQYF.